These 26 T cell receptor beta chains originate from one sample sequenced in a study of tumor and adjacent non-tumor tissue in lung cancer. This sample's RNA came from whole unsorted tissue. TCRbeta libraries were built with three rounds of nested PCR, modified from ARM-PCR. MiXCR, run by TCRdb on the multiplex PCR reads, gives a single entry per CDR3 protein. Here the sample spans under 150,000 distinct CDR3 sequences, approximately 71% being singletons. Sequencing was done on a sample of lung tumor tissue. Every receptor here comes from a young man with non-small cell lung cancer.

About this clonotype: At one boundary the junction diverges from the germline segment, which might be a read error. This sequence joins TRBV11-2 and TRBJ2-2; 10 bases are shared with TRBD2. The CDR3 sequence is 16 residues long. The V gene's germline CDR1 is SGHAT and CDR2 FQNNGV. The CDR3 is CASNASGRLNTGELLF. CDR3 in DNA: TGTGCCAGCAACGCTAGCGGGAGATTGAACACCGGGGAGCTGCTTTTT.

Comment on this clonotype: The CDR3 does not close with the conserved phenylalanine or tryptophan, likely indicating a read error. No DNA is shown, since the ends of the CDR3 on it are uncertain; the CDR3 is the one TCRdb lists. V gene TRBV11-2 combines with J gene TRBJ2-1. In germline, CDR1 is SGHAT, CDR2 FQNNGV. The CDR3 numbers 15 amino acids, ends counted. The CDR3 loop reads CASSSARLGYNEQSL.

This clonotype showed up just once. This chain joins TRBV20-1 and TRBJ2-7, with 10 bases matching TRBD2. Germline values: CDR1 DFQATT, CDR2 SNEGSKA (reference sequence). The CDR3 runs to 14 residues. CDR3 in DNA: TGCAATACTAAAACAGCGGGGGGGTGGAAAGAGCAGTACTTC. Translating gives CNTKTAGGWKEQYF.

This clonotype showed up just once. The chain joins TRBV5-5 to TRBJ2-5; the D is unclear. CDR1 and CDR2 (germline): SGHKS, YYEKEE (reference sequence). The CDR3 runs 14 residues. Trimming shortened V by 7 bases and J by 2 bases, and 15 bases separated the two germline ends. CDR3 in DNA: TGTGCCAGCCGCCGGGCCTGGGCGCAAGAGACCCAGTACTTC. It specifies CASRRAWAQETQYF.

On this clonotype: This may come from a read error, since a much larger clone is one base off. The CDR3 coding sequence is TGCGCCAGCAGTCCGGGTTACTGCTCCTACAATGAGCAGTTCTTC. Translated: CASSPGYCSYNEQFF. The chain is built from TRBV4-1 and TRBJ2-1; D uncertain. V gave up 6 bases and J gave up 0 bases, with 12 bases separating them. CDR1 and CDR2 from the germline V gene are MGHRA and YSYEKL. The CDR3 spans 15 residues.

With regard to this clonotype: Germline is not matched at one junction end, which may reflect a read error. The J gene is TRBJ2-3, the V gene TRBV25-1; 11 positions match TRBD2. The CDR3 runs to 15 residues. Germline-derived CDR1 and CDR2 are MGHDK and SYGVNS. The CDR3 DNA reads as TGTCCCAGCAGTGGAGGGACTAGCGGTCCGGGTACGCAGTATTTT. As protein: CPSSGGTSGPGTQYF.

In this sample, this clonotype turned up many times. The chain links TRBV20-1 to TRBJ2-1; D may be TRBD1 or TRBD2 (5 bases each). The CDR3 has 13 amino acids. The V end was cut by 6 bases, the J end by 5 bases, with 14 bases between. CDR1 is DFQATT and CDR2 is SNEGSKA in the germline V gene (reference sequence). The CDR3: CSALRGPHNEQFF. In DNA form, the CDR3 reads TGCAGTGCCCTACGGGGCCCGCACAATGAGCAGTTCTTC.

Concerning this clonotype: A read error may explain this, as a much larger clone is one base away. The chain recombines TRBV29-1 with TRBJ1-3, with 8 bases aligning to TRBD1. V lost 6 bases and J lost 3; bases outside the gene matches: 7. CDR3 length: 14 amino acids. From germline, CDR1 is SQVTM and CDR2 ANQGSEA. CDR3 protein: CSVRDRRFGNTIYF. CDR3 sequence (DNA): TGCAGCGTCCGGGACAGGCGCTTTGGAAACACCATATATTTT.

Many counts were recorded for this clonotype. This rearrangement joins TRBV10-2 to TRBJ2-1; D possibly corresponds to TRBD1 (6 bases). The CDR3 covers 14 residues. Between the trimmed V and J ends, which lost 8 bases and 2 bases, there was a span of 13 bases. Per germline, CDR1 WSHSY and CDR2 SAAADI. CDR3 nucleotide sequence: TGCGCCAGCGGTGGACAGACTACCTACAATGAGCAGTTCTTC. Translated: CASGGQTTYNEQFF.

The chain recombines TRBV20-1 with TRBJ2-1; D not certain. The V gene lost 5 bases and the J gene lost 9 bases, with 14 bases spanning the gap. The CDR3 contains 12 residues. Germline CDR1 is DFQATT and CDR2 is SNEGSKA (reference sequence). CDR3 nucleotide sequence: TGCAGTGCTTTCTCCCATTTCTGTGAGCAGTTCTTC. Its translation: CSAFSHFCEQFF.

On this clonotype itself: It may be a read error: a sequence one base away is much more abundant. J is TRBJ1-4 and V is TRBV6-5; D not resolved. The CDR3 spans 14 residues. CDR1 is MNHEY, CDR2 SVGAGI, per germline. CDR3 loop: CANSPGLPPEKLFF. CDR3 sequence (DNA): TGTGCCAACAGTCCCGGACTGCCTCCAGAAAAACTGTTTTTT.

Concerning this clonotype: The junction differs from germline at one of its ends, possibly a read error. The chain recombines TRBV20-1 with TRBJ1-4, with D hard to call. This CDR3 spans 11 amino acids. Per germline, CDR1 DFQATT and CDR2 SNEGSKA (reference sequence). The CDR3 DNA follows: TGCAGTGCTATAGTCGATGAAAAACTGTTTTTC. Its protein product is CSAIVDEKLFF.

Concerning this clonotype: A read error may explain this, as a much larger clone is one base away. The chain uses TRBV12-3 or TRBV12-4 and TRBJ1-2; no firm D call. CDR3 length: 12 amino acids. Trimming pared 7 bases from V and 6 bases from J, leaving 12 bases between. CDR3 amino acids: CASTRERNGYTF. As DNA, the CDR3 is TGTGCCAGCACCCGGGAGAGAAATGGCTACACCTTC.

Details on this clonotype: This may stem from a read error, because a much larger clone lies one nucleotide away. This chain uses TRBV29-1 with TRBJ2-7, with 7 bases lining up with TRBD1. Germline values: CDR1 SQVTM, CDR2 ANQGSEA. Trimming cost V 7 bases and J 3 bases; bases outside gene matches: 12. CDR3 size: 14 residues. CDR3 sequence: CSGATGQGGYEQYF. In DNA form, the CDR3 reads TGCAGCGGTGCGACAGGGCAAGGGGGCTACGAGCAGTACTTC.

Notes on this clonotype: This may be a read error: a much more frequent sequence differs by one nucleotide. The V gene is TRBV6-6, the J gene TRBJ1-4, with TRBD1 matching over 9 bases. The CDR3 totals 14 residues. Germline V gene data show CDR1 as MNHNY and CDR2 as SVGAGI (reference sequence). CDR3 in DNA: TGTGCCAGCAGCTACTGGGACAGGGACGAAAAACTGTTTTTT. Its protein is CASSYWDRDEKLFF.

For this clonotype: The germline gene is not matched at one end of the junction; a read error may be the cause. The chain recombines TRBV18 with TRBJ1-1; the D is unclear. There are 14 residues in the CDR3. Germline CDR1 is KGHSH and CDR2 is LQKENI. The CDR3 loop reads CASSPQGRNNEASF. The CDR3 coding sequence is TGTGCCAGCTCACCCCAAGGACGGAACAATGAAGCTTCCTTT.

With respect to this clonotype: Relative to the germline gene, one junction end is altered; a read error may explain this. The chain carries TRBV20-1 and TRBJ2-4; 9 bases match TRBD2. This CDR3 is built from 14 residues. Germline lookup yields CDR1 DFQATT and CDR2 SNEGSKA (reference sequence). The CDR3 region is CGARDWTSENIQYF. CDR3 nucleotides: TGCGGTGCTAGAGATTGGACTAGCGAAAACATTCAGTACTTC.

A remark on this clonotype: A much larger clone differs by one base, so this may be a read error. The chain couples TRBV12-3 or TRBV12-4 to TRBJ2-7; 8 nucleotides align to TRBD2. J lost 3 bases, V lost 4 bases, and 11 bases had no gene match. The CDR3 has 16 amino acids. The CDR3, as DNA: TGTGCCAGCAGTTCCAGTTGGCGGGGGGCTATCTACGAGCAGTACTTC. This translates into CASSSSWRGAIYEQYF.

A remark on this clonotype: Since the CDR3 does not end with the conserved phenylalanine or tryptophan, this likely comes from a read error. The chain combines TRBV29-1 with TRBJ1-1; D perhaps matches TRBD1 (5 bases). Germline V gene sequence: CDR1 SQVTM, CDR2 ANQGSEA. The length of the CDR3 is 12 residues. CDR3 in amino acids: CNVAWQGIEAFI. For the CDR3, the DNA is TGCAACGTTGCATGGCAGGGTATTGAAGCTTTCATT.

In regard to this clonotype: A read error may be the cause here, since a much bigger clone is one base away. The chain recombines TRBV7-3 with TRBJ1-2, with a possible D match to TRBD1 (5 bases). The CDR3 runs to 13 residues. Germline CDR1 reads SGHTA; CDR2 reads FQGTGA. With 5 bases removed from V and 3 bases from J, the gap between germline ends came to 10 bases. CDR3 protein: CASSRGADYGYTF. CDR3 DNA: TGTGCCAGCAGCCGGGGCGCAGACTATGGCTACACCTTC.

This clonotype was counted ten times or more. This rearrangement joins TRBV29-1 to TRBJ2-4, with a tentative D call TRBD1 (6 bases). V was pared by 6 bases and J by 1 base, with 13 bases between. The germline CDR1 and CDR2 sequences are SQVTM and ANQGSEA. The CDR3 is 14 amino acids. The CDR3 loop is CSVSDQGAKNIQYF. The DNA for the CDR3 is TGCAGCGTAAGCGACCAGGGGGCCAAAAACATTCAGTACTTC.

Concerning this clonotype: A read error is possible here, since a much larger clone lies one base away. This chain connects TRBV6-2 or TRBV6-3 to TRBJ2-7; 9 nucleotides line up with TRBD2. The germline V gene encodes CDR1 MNHEY and CDR2 SVGEGT. V shed 6 bases and J 3 bases; nucleotides not matched to a gene: 9. The CDR3 covers 15 residues. The DNA for the CDR3 is TGTGCCAGCAGACCCCGCGGGGGGGCATGCTACGAGCAGTACTTC. It is translated as CASRPRGGACYEQYF.

Of note for this clonotype: The CDR3 end shows no conserved phenylalanine or tryptophan, and so a read error is likely. The chain has TRBV11-2 and TRBJ1-1; the D is unclear. This CDR3 has 14 residues. Germline lookup yields CDR1 SGHAT and CDR2 FQNNGV. Trimming stripped 5 bases from V and 6 bases from J, with 16 bases between. CDR3 amino acids: CASSDARVAAEAFS. In DNA form, the CDR3 reads TGTGCCAGCAGCGATGCTCGGGTGGCAGCTGAAGCTTTCTCT.

In the case of this clonotype: At one boundary the junction diverges from the germline segment, which might be a read error. This chain links TRBV11-2 with TRBJ1-6; D is ambiguous. CDR3 length: 19 amino acids. Germline-derived CDR1 and CDR2 are SGHAT and FQNNGV. The CDR3 here is CARSNARSWGGSYNSLLHF. DNA for the CDR3: TGTGCCCGCAGCAACGCTAGGTCCTGGGGTGGCTCCTATAATTCACTCCTCCACTTT.

Comments on this clonotype: Likely a read error: the CDR3 ends without its conserved phenylalanine or tryptophan. This CDR3 is CSVGDCRSYEQYL. CDR3 DNA: TGCAGCGTGGGGGACTGCCGATCCTACGAGCAGTACTTA. The chain joins TRBV29-1 to TRBJ2-7, with a tentative D call TRBD2 (6 bases). CDR1 is SQVTM, CDR2 ANQGSEA, per germline. V was cut by 6 bases and J by 1 base, with 13 bases left in between. This CDR3 region has 13 residues.

The rearrangement links TRBV20-1 to TRBJ2-7; no clear D. Germline CDR1 DFQATT, CDR2 SNEGSKA (reference sequence). V lost 5 bases, J lost 9 bases, and 17 bases lay in between. The CDR3 is made up of 12 amino acids. The CDR3 region is CSALFPPSRQYF. In DNA, the CDR3 is TGCAGTGCTCTCTTTCCACCCTCCAGGCAGTACTTC.